Presented here are 32 T cell receptor delta chains from one specimen sequenced in a study of gamma delta lymphoproliferative disorders and STAT genes (dated by TCRdb to about 2018). The protocol used for the library was multiplex PCR. Sequenced using an Illumina MiSeq. TCRdb called clones from the public reads with CATT, and repeated DNA sequences were later combined into one row. This sample holds hundreds of delta-chain clones; approximately 5% were observed only once. The ten largest account for 85% to 95% of the sample. For TCR sequencing, genomic DNA was taken from peripheral blood mononuclear cells isolated from both patients and controls. What was sequenced was blood. These receptors were obtained from a human donor with gamma-delta T-cell large granular lymphocyte leukemia.

This clone was detected a few times. J is TRDJ1 and V is TRDV1, with 12 bases matching TRDD3. Germline trimming cut 1 base from V and 1 base from J; bases unmatched to any gene: 25. The germline gives CDR1 TSWWSYY, CDR2 QGS. The CDR3 covers 24 residues. The CDR3 DNA is TGTGCTCTTGGGGAACAGGGTACGAGGCTCCTCGGGCCACTGGGGGATACTGCCACCGATAAACTCATCTTT. Protein: CALGEQGTRLLGPLGDTATDKLIF.

This clone is labeled medium-sized. The same CDR3 arises from other DNA sequences in this sample as well. V gene TRDV2 combines with J gene TRDJ1; 8 bases are a match to TRDD3. Germline CDR1 and CDR2: GEAIGNYY and EKD. V was pared by 0 bases and J by 2 bases, with 10 bases of the junction left unmatched. This CDR3 is 17 amino acids long. The CDR3 DNA sequence: TGTGCCTGTGACACCCTACTGGGGGGCCAAGGAACCGATAAACTCATCTTT. Translated: CACDTLLGGQGTDKLIF.

This clone has ten or more counts. The CDR3 nucleotides read TGTGCCTTTTCCTGCTTACTGGGGGACATCGATAAACTCATCTTT. Protein sequence: CAFSCLLGDIDKLIF. The chain couples TRDV3 to TRDJ1, with 9 bases fitting TRDD3. CDR3 length equals 15 residues. CDR1 TVYSNPD and CDR2 GDNSRS come from the germline V gene (reference sequence). Unmatched junction bases numbered 11, after V lost 2 bases and J lost 4 bases.

Remarks on this clone: A far larger clone is off by one base, so a read error is likely. Different DNA sequences within this sample yield the same CDR3. This rearrangement joins TRDV2 to TRDJ1, with 7 bases fitting TRDD3. The CDR3 covers 15 residues. Germline-derived CDR1 and CDR2 are GEAIGNYY and EKD. The CDR3 sequence: CACDTLEGDDKGLIF. The CDR3 DNA sequence: TGTGCCTGCGACACCCTTGAGGGGGATGATAAGGGACTCATCTTT.

Regarding this clone: A far larger clone is one nucleotide away, so this likely arose from a read error. Other DNA sequences in the same sample also yield this CDR3. This chain links TRDV2 with TRDJ1, with a possible D match to TRDD3 (5 bases). The CDR3 length is 15 residues. CDR1 GEAIGNYY and CDR2 EKD come from the germline V gene. Deletions cut 1 base from V and 4 bases from J, with 15 bases between. The CDR3 spells CACDTLLSTGDKLIF. CDR3 bases: TGTGCCTGTGACACGCTACTATCCACTGGCGATAAACTCATCTTT.

In its sample, this clone was seen a few times. A read error is possible here, since a much larger clone lies one base away. The rearrangement links TRDV2 to TRDJ1; TRDD3 aligns across 11 bases. The CDR3 is 22 amino acids. Germline V gene lookup returns CDR1 GEAIGNYY and CDR2 EKD. The CDR3: CACDTVVGDTADTAGYTDKPIF. The DNA of the CDR3 is TGTGCCTGTGACACCGTGGTGGGGGATACGGCGGATACCGCGGGGTACACCGATAAACCCATCTTT.

The table lists this clone with a few counts. A far larger clone is just one base off, so this is likely a read error. The sample has other DNA sequences that encode this CDR3 too. This sequence joins TRDV2 and TRDJ1; perhaps TRDD3 as D (6 bases). Germline CDR1 reads GEAIGNYY; CDR2 reads EKD. The CDR3 is 14 residues long. V gave up 7 bases and J gave up 3 bases, with 17 bases separating them. Written as DNA, the CDR3 is TGTGCCTGCAACTCGCTGGGGATCCCCGATAAACTCATCTTT. Its protein product is CACNSLGIPDKLIF.

This clone was picked up a small number of times. A far larger clone is off by one base, so a read error is likely. V and J are TRDV2 and TRDJ3; 13 bases agree with TRDD3. V gave up 3 bases and J gave up 0 bases; unmatched junction bases: 16. CDR1 and CDR2 (germline): GEAIGNYY, EKD. The CDR3 runs to 23 residues. CDR3 residues: CACDSETNWGIRVGSWDTRQMFF. The CDR3 region has the DNA TGTGCCTGTGACTCCGAGACCAACTGGGGGATACGCGTAGGCTCCTGGGACACCCGACAGATGTTTTTC.

J is TRDJ1 and V is TRDV2; 12 positions match TRDD3. CDR1 GEAIGNYY and CDR2 EKD come from the germline V gene. The CDR3 runs to 18 residues. V dropped 6 bases and J dropped 2; count of bases not matched to a gene: 15. The CDR3 reads CACNSLGDTRSWTDKLIF. CDR3 DNA: TGTGCCTGTAACTCGCTGGGGGATACGCGGAGTTGGACCGATAAACTCATCTTT.

The table lists this clone with a few counts. The protein in TCRdb stems from a much larger clone and differs at residue 10 from this DNA's translation, likely a read error; here the protein is translated from the DNA. The chain combines TRDV2 with TRDJ1; 10 bases are shared with TRDD3. This CDR3 is built from 19 residues. With V trimmed by 2 bases and J by 3 bases, 17 bases remained unmatched. Germline CDR1 GEAIGNYY, CDR2 EKD. The CDR3 sequence: CACDRITGGCAKGSDKLIF. The CDR3 DNA sequence: TGTGCCTGTGACAGGATTACTGGGGGATGCGCTAAGGGGTCCGATAAACTCATCTTT.

This clone occurred a few times. Since a far larger clone is one base different, this is likely a read error. The chain recombines TRDV2 with TRDJ1, with a tentative D call TRDD3 (6 bases). The CDR3 is 17 residues long. Trimming removed 0 bases at V and 1 base at J, with 17 bases between. CDR1 is GEAIGNYY, CDR2 EKD, per germline. The CDR3, as DNA: TGTGCCTGTGACACCTTCGTGGAGTTGGGGGGCACCGATAAACTCATCTTT. Protein product: CACDTFVELGGTDKLIF.

Comment on this clone: This likely came from a read error, as a far larger clone is one base away. The identical CDR3 is also encoded by other nucleotide sequences in the sample. The rearrangement links TRDV2 to TRDJ1, with TRDD3 identical over 13 bases. Looked up from germline, CDR1 is GEAIGNYY and CDR2 is EKD. The CDR3 runs 19 residues. V lost 3 bases, J lost 3 bases, and 15 bases stayed unmatched. Here the CDR3 DNA reads TGTGCCTGTGACCGGATTACTGGGGGATACGCTAAGGGGTCCGATAAACTCATCTTT. Encoded protein: CACDRITGGYAKGSDKLIF.

In this sample, this clone turned up many times. The chain joins TRDV1 to TRDJ1; the match to TRDD3 covers 9 bases. CDR1 and CDR2 (germline): TSWWSYY, QGS. The CDR3 runs to 17 residues. Unmatched junction bases numbered 12, after V lost 7 bases and J lost 0 bases. Here the CDR3 DNA reads TGTGCTCTTGCCCTCCCGGGGATACGGGGGTACACCGATAAACTCATCTTT. Its translation: CALALPGIRGYTDKLIF.

The CDR3 DNA reads TGTGCCTGTGACACCGTGGGTACTGGGGGATATTACACCGATAAACTCATCTTT. Residues: CACDTVGTGGYYTDKLIF. The V and J genes are TRDV2 and TRDJ1, with 11 positions matching TRDD3. This CDR3 contains 18 residues. Germline loops: CDR1 GEAIGNYY, CDR2 EKD. V shed 0 bases and J 0 bases; nucleotides not matched to a gene: 8.

In its sample, this clone was seen a few times. TCRdb's protein, taken from a much larger clone, differs from this DNA's translation at residue 5, likely owing to a read error; the protein displayed comes from the DNA. This chain links TRDV2 with TRDJ1; weak D call: TRDD3 (6 bases). Germline V gives CDR1 GEAIGNYY, CDR2 EKD. V lost 6 bases to trimming and J lost 3 bases, with 16 bases between them. This CDR3 region has 14 residues. The CDR3 region is CACNALGIPDKLIF. The CDR3 nucleotides read TGTGCCTGTAACGCGCTGGGGATCCCCGATAAACTCATCTTT.

This clone was seen more than once but under ten times. CDR3 in amino acids: CALGEPLLTRTGGYAKKLYTDKLIF. The CDR3 coding sequence is TGTGCTCTTGGGGAACCGTTACTAACCCGTACTGGGGGATACGCGAAGAAGCTCTACACCGATAAACTCATCTTT. The chain combines TRDV1 with TRDJ1, with 13 nucleotides matching TRDD3. CDR3 length: 25 amino acids. Germline V CDR1 and CDR2: TSWWSYY, QGS. V shed 1 base, J shed 0 bases, and the junction held 26 bases outside the gene matches.

This clone has only a few counts. A read error is the likely source, as a far larger clone sits one nucleotide away. The sample carries other DNA sequences with the same CDR3. This chain joins TRDV2 and TRDJ1; 13 bases fit TRDD3. Germline loops: CDR1 GEAIGNYY, CDR2 EKD. The CDR3 spans 19 residues. Here the CDR3 reads CACDTVTGGYGKGADKLIF. The CDR3 coding sequence is TGTGCTTGTGACACCGTCACTGGGGGATACGGAAAAGGGGCCGATAAACTCATCTTT.

This clone has at least ten counts. This is likely an artifact of a read error, given a far larger clone one base away. CDR3 coding DNA: TGTGCCTGTGACACACTGGGGGATGCCGATAAACTCATCTTT. It specifies CACDTLGDADKLIF. The chain uses TRDV2 and TRDJ1; 10 bases are a match to TRDD3. This CDR3 contains 14 residues. CDR1 and CDR2 (germline): GEAIGNYY, EKD. J lost 3 bases, V lost 1 base, and 1 base had no gene match.

This clone has only a few counts. A far larger clone is one base from this, pointing to a likely read error. Additional DNA sequences in this sample encode the identical CDR3. The chain joins TRDV2 to TRDJ1; TRDD3 agrees at 10 bases. After removal of 3 bases from V and 8 bases from J, the junction contained 8 bases not matched to a gene. Looked up from germline, CDR1 is GEAIGNYY and CDR2 is EKD. This CDR3 has 14 amino acids. The CDR3 loop reads CACDLLGDGDKLIF. DNA of the CDR3: TGTGCCTGTGACCTACTGGGGGATGGCGACAAACTCATCTTT.

The sample holds a few counts of this clone. With a far larger clone one base away, a read error is the likely cause. The chain combines TRDV2 with TRDJ1; TRDD3 matches 11 bases. V lost 1 base, J lost 4 bases, and 7 bases stayed unmatched. Germline V gene sequence: CDR1 GEAIGNYY, CDR2 EKD. This CDR3 spans 16 amino acids. CDR3 sequence: CACDTVGDTFGDKLIF. CDR3 bases: TGTGCCTGTGACACAGTGGGGGATACGTTTGGCGATAAACTCATCTTT.

Notes on this clone: A read error is likely here: a far larger clone is one base away. The identical CDR3 is also encoded by other nucleotide sequences in the sample. The V and J genes are TRDV2 and TRDJ1, with 8 bases lining up with TRDD3. Germline trimming cut 0 bases from V and 4 bases from J; bases unmatched to any gene: 6. Germline-derived CDR1 and CDR2 are GEAIGNYY and EKD. The CDR3 is 15 residues long. CDR3 in DNA: TGTGCCTGTGACACCGTGGGGGATCGGGGCGATAAACTCATCTTT. Its translation is CACDTVGDRGDKLIF.

Relative to its sample, this clone is medium-sized. The same CDR3 can be traced to other DNA sequences in this sample. This chain uses TRDV1 with TRDJ1; the match to TRDD3 covers 13 bases. The germline gives CDR1 TSWWSYY, CDR2 QGS. V shed 0 bases, J shed 7 bases, and the junction held 26 bases outside the gene matches. The CDR3 consists of 23 residues. The CDR3 bases are TGTGCTCTTGGGGAACTAGGACGAAGCGTTGTACTGGGGGATACGCGCATCGGGCCTAAACTCATCTTT. This codes for CALGELGRSVVLGDTRIGPKLIF.

This clone was detected many times. The likely explanation is a read error, given a far larger clone one base away. The chain has TRDV2 and TRDJ1, with 10 bases lining up with TRDD3. The CDR3 covers 14 residues. CDR1 and CDR2 (germline): GEAIGNYY, EKD. For the CDR3, the DNA is TGTGCCCGTGACACACTGGGGGATACCGATAAACTCATCTTT. Protein product: CARDTLGDTDKLIF.

For this clone: Since a far larger clone is one base different, this is likely a read error. At the DNA level, this CDR3 is encoded by other sequences in the same sample as well. The chain joins TRDV2 to TRDJ1; possibly TRDD3 for D (5 bases). Germline-derived CDR1 and CDR2 are GEAIGNYY and EKD. This CDR3 is 15 amino acids long. V was clipped by 1 base and J by 4 bases, with 15 bases between them. CDR3 bases: TGTGCCTGTGACACGTTACTGTCCACTGGCGATAAACTCATCTTT. Its translation: CACDTLLSTGDKLIF.

This clone was counted only a few times. This clone may be a read error of a much larger clone one base away. In the same sample, other DNA sequences code for this CDR3. The chain uses TRDV2 and TRDJ1, with TRDD3 identical over 12 bases. This CDR3 contains 17 residues. The V gene's germline CDR1 is GEAIGNYY and CDR2 EKD. V trimming: 4 bases; J trimming: 1 base; junction bases outside the gene matches: 9. CDR3 residues: CACDGLGDTRGTDKLIF. CDR3 bases: TGTGCCTGTGATGGACTGGGGGATACAAGGGGCACCGATAAACTCATCTTT.

Relative to its sample, this clone is medium-sized. A read error likely explains this, since a far larger clone differs by one base. The chain has TRDV2 and TRDJ3; no clear D. Per the germline V gene, CDR1 is GEAIGNYY and CDR2 is EKD. This CDR3 contains 18 residues. V lost 3 bases and J 0 bases, leaving 14 bases between the germline ends. DNA for the CDR3: TGTGCCTGTGACTCTACTGAGGAGATCTCCTGGGACACCCGACAGATGTTTTTC. Protein product: CACDSTEEISWDTRQMFF.

The J gene is TRDJ1; the V gene was not called; the table's D call of TRDD3 was not tested on the DNA. This CDR3 contains 22 residues. CDR3 protein: CASLCLPSGTGGYAKGSDKLIF. The CDR3 DNA reads as TGTGCTTCATTGTGCCTTCCTAGCGGGACTGGGGGATACGCTAAGGGGTCCGATAAACTCATCTTT.

On this clone: A far bigger clonotype differs at one base, so this is likely a read error. The chain links TRDV1 to TRDJ1, with D perhaps given as TRDD2 or TRDD3 (6 bases each). V dropped 1 base and J dropped 1 base, with 37 bases sitting between them. CDR3 length: 24 amino acids. Germline values: CDR1 TSWWSYY, CDR2 QGS. The CDR3 bases are TGTGCTCTTGGGGAACCCCGGGCATTCCTAGTACGGGGGGAACTAAAATACACCACCGATAAACTCATCTTT. This translates into CALGEPRAFLVRGELKYTTDKLIF.

A word on this clone: This may come from a read error, since a much larger clone is one base off. This CDR3 is also generated by other DNA sequences in the sample. This chain uses TRDV2 with TRDJ3, with 10 bases lining up with TRDD3. CDR3 length: 22 residues. The V gene's germline CDR1 is GEAIGNYY and CDR2 EKD. The chain's CDR3 is CACDTAWGIPSLDSWDTRQMFF. Written as DNA, the CDR3 is TGCGCCTGTGACACCGCATGGGGGATACCATCACTCGACTCCTGGGACACCCGACAGATGTTTTTC.

There is no V gene call, and the J gene is TRDJ1. The CDR3 totals 12 residues. CDR3 loop: CASLPLNDKLIF. CDR3 in DNA: TGTGCTTCATTACCCCTAAACGATAAACTCATCTTT.

This clone is medium-sized in the sample. The identical CDR3 is also encoded by other nucleotide sequences in the sample. The chain has TRDV1 and TRDJ1, with 8 bases matching TRDD3. Unmatched junction bases numbered 30, after V lost 3 bases and J lost 9 bases. Germline CDR1 and CDR2: TSWWSYY and QGS. The CDR3 covers 21 residues. As DNA, the CDR3 is TGTGCTCTTGGGGATCCCGCGATTTCCGTACTGGGGGTTAGGTCGGCACGCGAACTCATCTTT. Translation gives CALGDPAISVLGVRSARELIF.

The CDR3 coding sequence is TGTGCCTGTGACACCGCTGGGGGATCTTCCTGGGACACCCGACAGATGTTTTTC. It specifies CACDTAGGSSWDTRQMFF. The rearrangement joins TRDV2 to TRDJ3, with 9 bases lining up with TRDD3. The V gene's germline CDR1 is GEAIGNYY and CDR2 EKD. V lost 0 bases and J lost 1; bases outside the gene matches: 3. The CDR3 consists of 18 residues.